This T cell receptor (beta chain) was recorded in a study of cytomegalovirus exposure and HLA in healthy donors. Study observations and caveats: Accounts indicate the classifier identified cytomegalovirus status with strong specificity and sensitivity. Later work associated 16,951 TCR beta sequences with HLA alleles at 0.05 false discovery rate.

Of note for this clone: Its antigen is unknown.

It was with 60 Vbeta and 13 Jbeta primers that the PCR ran. Sequencing was performed with immunoSEQ multiplex PCR; in TCRdb, only in-frame clones are kept and a portion is missing. The data hold around 180,000 clones, with 70% to 80% observed a single time. The CDR3 covers 14 residues. After removal of 3 bases from V and 5 bases from J, the junction contained 7 bases not matched to a gene. From germline, CDR1 is SGHVS and CDR2 FNYEAQ. The TCR originated in a woman aged 30 to 39 in good health and CMV-seropositive. What was sequenced was PBMCs. The chain joins TRBV7-6 to TRBJ2-7, with 7 nucleotides matching TRBD1. CDR3 in amino acids: CASSLSRTGNEQYF. The CDR3 DNA reads TGTGCCAGCAGCTTGAGTCGGACAGGTAACGAGCAGTACTTC. The whole variable domain, filled in from reference TRBV7-6 and TRBJ2-7, reads GAGVSQSPRYKVTKRGQDVALRCDPISGHVSLYWYRQALGQGPEFLTYFNYEAQQDKSGLPNDRFSAERPEGSISTLTIQRTEQRDSAMYRCASSLSRTGNEQYFGPGTRLTVT.